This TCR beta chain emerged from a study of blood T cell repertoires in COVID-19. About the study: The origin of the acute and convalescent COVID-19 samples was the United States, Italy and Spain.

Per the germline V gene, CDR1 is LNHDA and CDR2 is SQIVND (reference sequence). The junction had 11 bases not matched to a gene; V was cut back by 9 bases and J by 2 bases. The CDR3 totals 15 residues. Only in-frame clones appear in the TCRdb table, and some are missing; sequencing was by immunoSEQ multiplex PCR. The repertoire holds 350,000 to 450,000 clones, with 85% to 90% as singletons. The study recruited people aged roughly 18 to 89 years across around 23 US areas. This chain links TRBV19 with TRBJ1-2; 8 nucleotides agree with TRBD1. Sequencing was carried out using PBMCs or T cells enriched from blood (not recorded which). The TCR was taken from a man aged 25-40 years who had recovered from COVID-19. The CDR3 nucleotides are TGTGCCAGCAAAAACTCAGGGGGCGGAAACTATGGCTACACCTTC. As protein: CASKNSGGGNYGYTF.